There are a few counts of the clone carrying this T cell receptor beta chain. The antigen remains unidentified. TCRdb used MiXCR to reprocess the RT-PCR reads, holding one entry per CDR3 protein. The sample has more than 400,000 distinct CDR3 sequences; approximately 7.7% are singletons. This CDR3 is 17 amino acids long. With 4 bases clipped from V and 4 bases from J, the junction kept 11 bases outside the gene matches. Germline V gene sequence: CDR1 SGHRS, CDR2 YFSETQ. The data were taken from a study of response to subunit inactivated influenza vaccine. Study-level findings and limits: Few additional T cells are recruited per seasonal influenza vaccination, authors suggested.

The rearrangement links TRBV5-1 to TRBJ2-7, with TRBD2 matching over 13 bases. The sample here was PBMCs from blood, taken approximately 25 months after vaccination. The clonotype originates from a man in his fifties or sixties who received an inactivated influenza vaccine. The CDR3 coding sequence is TGCGCCAGCAGCCTCAAACGACTAGCGGGAGGTTTGTACGAGCAGTACTTC. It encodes CASSLKRLAGGLYEQYF.